The 11 T cell receptor beta chains listed next were all sequenced from one sample in a study of cytomegalovirus exposure and HLA in healthy donors. PCR employed 60 Vbeta and 13 Jbeta primers. Using immunoSEQ multiplex PCR, the repertoire was profiled, and TCRdb retains in-frame clones only, with some absent. The sample holds about 150,000 clones, 79% seen once. Specimen: PBMCs. These receptors all come from a man aged 45-65 years in good health and CMV-seropositive.

The rearrangement uses TRBV7-2 and TRBJ1-1; 9 bases line up with TRBD1. Germline-derived CDR1 and CDR2 are SGHTA and FQGNSA. This CDR3 has 14 residues. With 7 bases clipped from V and 7 bases from J, the junction kept 10 bases outside the gene matches. The CDR3 region has the DNA TGTGCCAGCACCACCTCCGACAGGGGGAATGAAGCTTTCTTT. As protein: CASTTSDRGNEAFF.

CDR3 DNA: TGTGCCAGCAGCGTAGCAGGGGAACGAAACATTCAGTACTTC. Its protein is CASSVAGERNIQYF. V is TRBV9 and J is TRBJ2-4, with a possible D match to TRBD1 (6 bases). The CDR3 extends over 14 amino acids. Germline V lookup: CDR1 SGDLS, CDR2 YYNGEE. Trimming shortened V by 0 bases and J by 6 bases, and 10 bases separated the two germline ends.

CDR3 residues: CASKAMGGYNSPLHF. CDR3 in DNA: TGTGCCAGTAAGGCGATGGGGGGCTATAATTCACCCCTCCACTTT. The J gene is TRBJ1-6, the V gene TRBV19; tentative D call: TRBD1 (5 bases). Trimming removed 7 bases from V and 3 bases from J, with 13 bases in between. This CDR3 spans 15 amino acids. Germline values: CDR1 LNHDA, CDR2 SQIVND (reference sequence).

DNA of the CDR3: TGTGCCAGCAGGGAACAGGAGGGGAGCTCCTACGAGCAGTACTTC. As protein: CASREQEGSSYEQYF. The V call is TRBV6-1, the J call TRBJ2-7; weak D call: TRBD2 (6 bases). V shed 6 bases and J shed 0 bases, with 15 bases lying between them. CDR1 MNHNS and CDR2 SASEGT come from the germline V gene. The length of the CDR3 is 15 residues.

This chain links TRBV5-6 with TRBJ2-1; a weak D match, TRBD1 (5 bases). The V end lost 0 bases, the J end lost 8 bases, and 15 bases lay between the germline ends. This CDR3 spans 15 amino acids. Germline CDR1 reads SGHDT; CDR2 reads YYEEEE. CDR3 in DNA: TGTGCCAGCAGCTTGGGTGCGGCAGGGTGGGATGAGCAGTTCTTC. It yields the protein CASSLGAAGWDEQFF.

This clone has more than one count but fewer than ten. The chain joins TRBV11-2 to TRBJ1-1; D gene uncertain. The length of the CDR3 is 15 residues. With 1 base removed from V and 0 bases from J, the gap between germline ends came to 9 bases. Looked up from germline, CDR1 is SGHAT and CDR2 is FQNNGV. As DNA, the CDR3 is TGTGCCAGCAGCTTAGGGAGCGGACTGAACACTGAAGCTTTCTTT. Its translation: CASSLGSGLNTEAFF.

The rearrangement uses TRBV28 and TRBJ2-5, with TRBD2 as a possible D gene (6 bases). Trimming removed 4 bases at V and 2 bases at J, with 14 bases between. This CDR3 spans 15 amino acids. Germline CDR1 is MDHEN and CDR2 is SYDVKM. This chain's CDR3 is CASSSLLAEQETQYF. The CDR3 nucleotides are TGTGCCAGCAGTTCCCTCTTAGCGGAGCAAGAGACCCAGTACTTC.

The chain couples TRBV2 to TRBJ1-2; TRBD1 matches 8 bases. Trimming removed 4 bases from V and 6 bases from J; junction bases left unmatched: 7. CDR1 SNHLY and CDR2 FYNNEI come from the germline V gene. There are 14 residues in the CDR3. CDR3 in amino acids: CASSVMQGAHGYTF. DNA for the CDR3: TGTGCCAGCAGTGTGATGCAGGGGGCGCATGGCTACACCTTC.

The genes are TRBV10-3 and TRBJ1-2; D is possibly TRBD1 (6 bases). The V end was cut by 6 bases, the J end by 4 bases, with 18 bases between. This CDR3 comprises 15 residues. Germline V gives CDR1 ENHRY, CDR2 SYGVKD. The CDR3 protein is CAISLGQGKAYGYTF. The CDR3 region has the DNA TGTGCCATCAGCCTGGGACAAGGGAAGGCCTATGGCTACACCTTC.

This chain connects TRBV6-1 to TRBJ1-3; 7 bases are a match to TRBD1. Germline-derived CDR1 and CDR2 are MNHNS and SASEGT. The ends lost 4 bases at V and 4 bases at J; junction bases unmatched: 7. The CDR3 has 15 amino acids. The CDR3 coding sequence is TGTGCCAGCAGTGCCGGGACAGCACTAGGAAACACCATATATTTT. Translating gives CASSAGTALGNTIYF.

J is TRBJ2-5 and V is TRBV4-1; 7 bases are a match to TRBD2. The J call could be wrong; TRBJ2-7 is a better fit for the DNA end. This CDR3 is built from 16 residues. From germline, CDR1 is MGHRA and CDR2 YSYEKL. This chain's CDR3 is CASSQSRPSGSYEQYF. Written as DNA, the CDR3 is TGCGCCAGCAGCCAGAGTCGGCCTAGCGGATCCTACGAGCAGTACTTC.